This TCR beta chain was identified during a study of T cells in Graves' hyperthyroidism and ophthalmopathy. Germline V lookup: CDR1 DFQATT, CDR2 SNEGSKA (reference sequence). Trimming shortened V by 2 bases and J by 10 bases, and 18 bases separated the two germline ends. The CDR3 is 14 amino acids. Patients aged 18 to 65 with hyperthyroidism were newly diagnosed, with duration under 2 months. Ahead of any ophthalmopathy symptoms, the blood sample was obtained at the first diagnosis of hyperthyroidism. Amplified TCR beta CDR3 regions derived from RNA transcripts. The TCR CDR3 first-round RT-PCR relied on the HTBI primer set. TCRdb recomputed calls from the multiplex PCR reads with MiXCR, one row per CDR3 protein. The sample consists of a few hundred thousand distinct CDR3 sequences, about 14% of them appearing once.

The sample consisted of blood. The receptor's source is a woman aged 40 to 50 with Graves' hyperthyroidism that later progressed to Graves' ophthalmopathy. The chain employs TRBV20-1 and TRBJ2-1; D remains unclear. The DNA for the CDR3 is TGCAGTGCTAGAATGGCAACCCCTGGGCGGGAGCAGTTCTTC. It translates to CSARMATPGREQFF.